These 18 T cell receptor beta chains were sequenced from one sample in a study of blood T cell repertoires in COVID-19. Here immunoSEQ multiplex PCR was the method, and the copy in TCRdb shows in-frame clones only, minus some. The sample includes some 240,000 clones, around 84% of them seen just once. Sequences were obtained from peripheral blood. The receptor source for this set is a woman between 40 and 50 years old who had recovered from COVID-19.

The chain has TRBV19 and TRBJ2-3; TRBD2 aligns across 7 bases. Looked up from germline, CDR1 is LNHDA and CDR2 is SQIVND (reference sequence). This CDR3 is 15 amino acids long. Trimming removed 5 bases from V and 0 bases from J; junction bases left unmatched: 5. The CDR3: CASSWVGGSTDTQYF. The CDR3 DNA reads as TGTGCCAGTAGTTGGGTGGGGGGGAGCACAGATACGCAGTATTTT.

This sequence joins TRBV6-6 and TRBJ2-2, with 12 bases fitting TRBD2. Trimming removed 5 bases from V and 6 bases from J; junction bases left unmatched: 10. Germline-derived CDR1 and CDR2 are MNHNY and SVGAGI (reference sequence). This CDR3 spans 17 amino acids. The CDR3 DNA sequence: TGTGCCAGCAGTCTCACCGGACTAGCGGGGTTAGCCGGGGAGCTGTTTTTT. This gives the protein CASSLTGLAGLAGELFF.

With regard to this clone: At one boundary the junction diverges from the germline segment, which might be a read error. The chain joins TRBV7-7 to TRBJ2-3; 8 bases agree with TRBD2. This CDR3 is 15 amino acids long. From germline, CDR1 is SSHAT and CDR2 FNYEAQ (reference sequence). The CDR3 here is CASSRGGREADTQYF. The CDR3 bases are TGTGCTAGCAGCCGGGGGGGGCGAGAGGCAGATACGCAGTATTTT.

This chain uses TRBV10-2 with TRBJ2-3; 8 nucleotides match TRBD2. Germline CDR1 WSHSY, CDR2 SAAADI. J lost 3 bases, V lost 4 bases, and 6 bases had no gene match. The CDR3 contains 15 residues. Here the CDR3 reads CASSAIAGSTDTQYF. In DNA, the CDR3 is TGCGCCAGCAGTGCCATAGCGGGGTCGACAGATACGCAGTATTTT.

The chain links TRBV6-2 or TRBV6-3 to TRBJ2-7; D remains ambiguous. V shed 2 bases and J shed 4 bases, with 6 bases lying between them. Germline CDR1 and CDR2: MNHEY and SVGEGT. The CDR3 has 12 amino acids. CDR3 amino acids: CASSYRQYEQYF. In nucleotides, the CDR3 is TGTGCCAGCAGTTACCGCCAGTACGAGCAGTACTTC.

The V call is TRBV4-3, the J call TRBJ2-5, with D maybe TRBD2 (6 bases). V shed 1 base and J shed 2 bases, with 20 bases lying between them. The germline V gene encodes CDR1 LGHNA and CDR2 YSLEER. The CDR3 has 18 amino acids. In DNA, the CDR3 is TGCGCCAGCAGCCAAGGGCAGTTAGCGGCTAGCCTTCAAGAGACCCAGTACTTC. Amino acid sequence: CASSQGQLAASLQETQYF.

The chain uses TRBV7-2 and TRBJ2-3, with TRBD1 matching over 10 bases. The CDR3 runs 15 residues. Germline CDR1 SGHTA, CDR2 FQGNSA. V shed 2 bases and J 4 bases; nucleotides not matched to a gene: 3. The CDR3 reads CASSLFGTGADTQYF. The CDR3 bases are TGTGCCAGCAGCTTATTCGGGACAGGGGCAGATACGCAGTATTTT.

The chain is built from TRBV12-3 or TRBV12-4 and TRBJ2-7; no definite D call. Deletions cut 3 bases from V and 2 bases from J, with 8 bases between. The CDR3 extends over 13 amino acids. The CDR3 spells CASSFSPPYEQYF. In DNA form, the CDR3 reads TGTGCCAGCAGTTTCTCCCCCCCCTACGAGCAGTACTTC.

The chain links TRBV7-8 to TRBJ1-3; D possibly corresponds to TRBD1 (5 bases). CDR1 is SGHVS and CDR2 is FQNEAQ in the germline V gene. The length of the CDR3 is 17 residues. V was shortened by 1 base and J by 0 bases, with 13 bases between the two germline ends. In nucleotides, the CDR3 is TGTGCCAGCAGCTTAGTCCTGCAGGGAAGCTCTGGAAACACCATATATTTT. Encoded protein: CASSLVLQGSSGNTIYF.

V usage is TRBV7-8 and J usage is TRBJ2-7; D is uncertain. Germline V gene sequence: CDR1 SGHVS, CDR2 FQNEAQ. This CDR3 spans 12 amino acids. The V end lost 7 bases, the J end lost 6 bases, and 13 bases lay between the germline ends. The CDR3 is CASTTPPIEQYF. Here the CDR3 DNA reads TGTGCCAGCACCACTCCCCCTATCGAGCAGTACTTC.

The J gene is TRBJ2-3, the V gene TRBV4-3; 7 positions match TRBD2. The CDR3 sequence is 16 residues long. Per the germline V gene, CDR1 is LGHNA and CDR2 is YSLEER. V dropped 0 bases and J dropped 2; count of bases not matched to a gene: 5. The CDR3 loop is CASSQDASGYTDTQYF. Here the CDR3 DNA reads TGCGCCAGCAGCCAAGACGCTAGCGGCTACACAGATACGCAGTATTTT.

The chain employs TRBV29-1 and TRBJ2-1; 7 nucleotides align to TRBD1. Germline-derived CDR1 and CDR2 are SQVTM and ANQGSEA. Germline trimming cut 7 bases from V and 0 bases from J; bases unmatched to any gene: 9. The CDR3 consists of 15 residues. CDR3 bases: TGCAGCGCAGGGGGTCCCCCGAGCTCCTACAATGAGCAGTTCTTC. Its translation is CSAGGPPSSYNEQFF.

The V and J genes are TRBV30 and TRBJ1-4; D is possibly TRBD1 (5 bases). Germline CDR1 GTSNPN, CDR2 SVGIG (reference sequence). The CDR3 sequence is 13 residues long. Trimming stripped 0 bases from V and 6 bases from J, with 8 bases between. In nucleotides, the CDR3 is TGTGCCTGGAGTGTGGGACTCCATGAAAAACTGTTTTTT. Its protein is CAWSVGLHEKLFF.

V usage is TRBV5-4 and J usage is TRBJ2-1; 13 nucleotides match TRBD2. The CDR3 contains 16 residues. In germline, CDR1 is SGHNT, CDR2 YYREEE (reference sequence). Losses at the gene ends were 0 bases for V and 8 bases for J; bases not matched to a gene: 5. The CDR3 DNA sequence: TGTGCCAGCAGCTTGGCCGTACTAGCGGGGGGGGATGAGCAGTTCTTC. This translates into CASSLAVLAGGDEQFF.

Points on this clone: Other DNA sequences in the sample encode the same CDR3. V usage is TRBV5-1 and J usage is TRBJ2-3; 13 bases align to TRBD2. CDR3 length: 16 residues. The ends lost 3 bases at V and 1 base at J; junction bases unmatched: 2. CDR1 is SGHRS and CDR2 is YFSETQ in the germline V gene. CDR3: CASSSGLAGGTDTQYF. The CDR3 DNA reads TGCGCCAGCAGCTCTGGACTAGCGGGGGGCACAGATACGCAGTATTTT.

The chain recombines TRBV7-2 with TRBJ2-2; a weak D match, TRBD2 (5 bases). Germline CDR1 is SGHTA and CDR2 is FQGNSA. Trimming took off 5 bases at V and 6 bases at J, with 16 bases between the two ends. The CDR3 has 15 amino acids. The CDR3 loop reads CASSPRGVGPGELFF. CDR3 DNA sequence: TGTGCCAGCAGCCCCCGGGGAGTAGGTCCCGGGGAGCTGTTTTTT.

This clone was seen a single time. V and J are TRBV9 and TRBJ2-7, with unresolved D. Deletions cut 0 bases from V and 2 bases from J, with 12 bases between. This CDR3 is built from 15 residues. Germline loops: CDR1 SGDLS, CDR2 YYNGEE. The CDR3 region is CASSVVSGIAYEQYF. CDR3 coding DNA: TGTGCCAGCAGCGTAGTATCGGGTATCGCCTACGAGCAGTACTTC.

The rearrangement joins TRBV7-9 to TRBJ1-6; D may be TRBD1 (6 bases). The CDR3 totals 14 residues. Trimming removed 4 bases from V and 7 bases from J, with 11 bases in between. The germline V gene encodes CDR1 SEHNR and CDR2 FQNEAQ (reference sequence). As DNA, the CDR3 is TGTGCCAGCAGCTCGACACAGGGCAATTCACCCCTCCACTTT. This gives the protein CASSSTQGNSPLHF.